The T cell receptor (beta chain) described here comes from a study of OX40 agonist ivuxolimab in advanced cancers. Study-wide context: Treatment received earlier with anti-PD-1, anti-PD-L1 or anti-CTLA-4 agents was allowed, and less than 45% had some.

TCRdb keeps only in-frame clones here, not all; method: immunoSEQ multiplex PCR. In the table there are thousands of clones, over 70% of which are singletons. Germline CDR1 and CDR2: MNHEY and SMNVEV (reference sequence). The CDR3 sequence is 15 residues long. Trimming shortened V by 3 bases and J by 5 bases, and 16 bases separated the two germline ends. This chain links TRBV27 with TRBJ1-1, with D hard to call. The input for sequencing was CD4+ or CD8+ T cells sorted from blood, taken in a trial of the OX40 agonist ivuxolimab. The clonotype originates from an adult with an advanced solid tumor such as melanoma, head and neck, liver or kidney cancer. CDR3 amino acids: CASSLERALRTEAFF. The CDR3 nucleotides are TGTGCCAGCAGTTTGGAGAGGGCCCTGAGGACTGAAGCTTTCTTT.